This TCR beta chain was observed in a study of OX40 agonist ivuxolimab in advanced cancers. There are 16 residues in the CDR3. The V and J ends lost 5 bases and 2 bases respectively, with 19 bases between them. Germline CDR1 SGHVS, CDR2 FNYEAQ. Study observations and caveats: In the 0.1-3.0 mg/kg groups, partial responders showed among the lowest expansion.

Sequencing was performed with immunoSEQ multiplex PCR; in TCRdb, only in-frame clones are kept and a portion is missing. Of about 68,000 clones in the sample, 91% are singletons; the top ten hold around 0.31%. Notes on this clone: Its antigen remains unidentified.

J is TRBJ2-7 and V is TRBV7-6; perhaps TRBD2 as D (5 bases). This sample comprised CD4+ or CD8+ T cells sorted from blood, obtained in a trial of the OX40 agonist ivuxolimab. This TCR was recovered from an adult with an advanced solid tumor such as melanoma, head and neck, liver or kidney cancer. CDR3 nucleotides: TGTGCCAGCAGCCCCAGGAGTGGGAGAGAGGCCTACGAGCAGTACTTC. Protein: CASSPRSGREAYEQYF.